These 20 T cell receptor beta chains share one sample of origin, sequenced in a study of T cell responses to AZD1222 COVID-19 vaccine. Method: immunoSEQ multiplex PCR; TCRdb's copy keeps in-frame clones and lacks some. The sample lists about 160,000 clones; around 89% were seen once. The sequencing here drew on peripheral blood, taken 28 days after the second AZD1222 dose. All receptors come from an adult who received the AZD1222 COVID-19 vaccine.

This chain uses TRBV20-1 with TRBJ2-7, with TRBD1 matching 8 bases. V gave up 3 bases and J gave up 5 bases; unmatched junction bases: 9. The CDR3 covers 14 residues. Germline V gene sequence: CDR1 DFQATT, CDR2 SNEGSKA (reference sequence). The CDR3 bases are TGCAGTGCTAGTAGTTGGACAGGGTTTGACGAGCAGTACTTC. Translating it yields CSASSWTGFDEQYF.

This sequence joins TRBV30 and TRBJ2-1; a weak D match, TRBD1 (5 bases). In germline, CDR1 is GTSNPN, CDR2 SVGIG (reference sequence). The V end lost 7 bases, the J end lost 3 bases, and 7 bases lay between the germline ends. CDR3 length: 11 residues. The CDR3 DNA follows: TGTGCCTTTGACAGCTACAATGAGCAGTTCTTC. Its protein is CAFDSYNEQFF.

V usage is TRBV6-4 and J usage is TRBJ1-5; 8 bases match TRBD1. The germline V gene encodes CDR1 MRHNA and CDR2 SNTAGT. CDR3 length: 17 amino acids. J gave up 5 bases and V 10 bases, and 19 bases lay outside the gene matches. The CDR3 bases are TGTGCCACGCGAACGGACAGGGACTGTAAATTATATCAGCCCCAGCATTTT. Translation gives CATRTDRDCKLYQPQHF.

J is TRBJ1-3 and V is TRBV19; no clear D. The CDR3 contains 13 residues. V lost 9 bases, J lost 0 bases, and 9 bases lay in between. Per germline, CDR1 LNHDA and CDR2 SQIVND (reference sequence). The chain's CDR3 is CASQVHSGNTIYF. CDR3 nucleotides: TGTGCCAGCCAGGTTCACTCTGGAAACACCATATATTTT.

The chain uses TRBV6-5 and TRBJ1-3; 8 bases line up with TRBD1. This CDR3 has 14 amino acids. The ends lost 6 bases at V and 3 bases at J; junction bases unmatched: 4. The germline V gene has CDR1 MNHEY and CDR2 SVGAGI. As DNA, the CDR3 is TGTGCCAGCAGCCCACAGGGGGGTGGAAACACCATATATTTT. It encodes CASSPQGGGNTIYF.

The sample holds one count of this clone. The chain has TRBV2 and TRBJ1-5; tentatively, D is TRBD1 (6 bases). This CDR3 has 14 residues. Germline V lookup: CDR1 SNHLY, CDR2 FYNNEI. The ends were cut back, 5 bases at V and 0 bases at J, with 8 bases in the middle. The CDR3: CASSQGNSNQPQHF. The CDR3 DNA is TGTGCCAGCAGTCAGGGGAATAGCAATCAGCCCCAGCATTTT.

This chain joins TRBV7-9 and TRBJ2-5; D possibly matches TRBD1 or TRBD2 (6 bases each). Per germline, CDR1 SEHNR and CDR2 FQNEAQ (reference sequence). CDR3 length: 13 amino acids. Trimming cost V 4 bases and J 5 bases, with 11 bases left between them. The DNA for the CDR3 is TGTGCCAGCAGCTCCCGGGGGCCGGAGACCCAGTACTTC. Translated: CASSSRGPETQYF. Using reference TRBV7-9 and TRBJ2-5 for the parts outside the CDR3, the full variable domain is DTGVSQNPRHKITKRGQNVTFRCDPISEHNRLYWYRQTLGQGPEFLTYFQNEAQLEKSRLLSDRFSAERPKGSFSTLEIQRTEQGDSAMYLCASSSRGPETQYFGPGTRLLVL.

The chain links TRBV4-1 to TRBJ1-2; D uncertain. The CDR3 has 15 amino acids. V dropped 1 base and J dropped 1 base, with 10 bases sitting between them. The germline CDR1 and CDR2 sequences are MGHRA and YSYEKL. For the CDR3, the DNA is TGCGCCAGCAGCCAAGTGAACCGAATTAACTATGGCTACACCTTC. Encoded protein: CASSQVNRINYGYTF.

V gene TRBV4-3 combines with J gene TRBJ1-6; D possibly corresponds to TRBD1 (6 bases). This CDR3 has 15 residues. Germline loops: CDR1 LGHNA, CDR2 YSLEER. The germline V and J ends were trimmed by 0 bases and 8 bases, with 11 bases remaining between them. CDR3 coding DNA: TGCGCCAGCAGCCAAGATACTCAGGGGCATTCACCCCTCCACTTT. Protein product: CASSQDTQGHSPLHF.

This chain links TRBV10-3 with TRBJ1-4; unclear D gene. Germline V CDR1 and CDR2: ENHRY, SYGVKD. The CDR3 spans 13 residues. The V and J ends lost 0 bases and 16 bases respectively, with 15 bases between them. The CDR3 nucleotides are TGTGCCATCAGTGAGTCGAGGACCGCCCGAGGGTTTTTT. This sequence encodes CAISESRTARGFF.

This chain uses TRBV9 with TRBJ1-2, with D possibly TRBD1 on 5 matching bases. This CDR3 contains 16 residues. The V and J ends lost 0 bases and 5 bases respectively, with 17 bases between them. Per germline, CDR1 SGDLS and CDR2 YYNGEE. The CDR3 region is CASSVGPRLGTYGYTF. DNA of the CDR3: TGTGCCAGCAGCGTAGGACCCCGGCTGGGGACGTATGGCTACACCTTC.

This clone was detected once. The J gene is TRBJ2-5, the V gene TRBV27; TRBD1 matches at 8 bases. The germline V gene has CDR1 MNHEY and CDR2 SMNVEV (reference sequence). CDR3 length: 14 residues. Trimming removed 3 bases from V and 9 bases from J; junction bases left unmatched: 9. The CDR3 nucleotides read TGTGCCAGCAGTTTGGGTGGACAGGGTCGGTCCCAGTACTTC. Protein: CASSLGGQGRSQYF.

The V gene is TRBV19, the J gene TRBJ2-7; 8 bases line up with TRBD1. V was pared by 5 bases and J by 5 bases, with 5 bases of the junction left unmatched. Germline V gene sequence: CDR1 LNHDA, CDR2 SQIVND (reference sequence). The CDR3 is 13 residues long. CDR3 sequence: CASSFSQGDEQYF. In nucleotides, the CDR3 is TGTGCCAGTAGTTTTTCACAGGGGGACGAGCAGTACTTC.

This rearrangement joins TRBV7-2 to TRBJ1-1; no clear D gene. Deletions cut 1 base from V and 11 bases from J, with 17 bases between. The CDR3 is 14 residues long. Germline CDR1 and CDR2: SGHTA and FQGNSA. The CDR3: CASSLDGGVGGAFF. The CDR3 DNA reads as TGTGCCAGCAGCTTAGATGGTGGAGTGGGTGGGGCTTTCTTT.

The CDR3 loop reads CASSPRVIDGYTF. In DNA form, the CDR3 reads TGCGCCAGCAGCCCCAGGGTAATCGATGGCTACACCTTC. The V call is TRBV4-3, the J call TRBJ1-2, with D possibly being TRBD1 (5 bases). Trimming stripped 4 bases from V and 6 bases from J, with 12 bases between. The V gene's germline CDR1 is LGHNA and CDR2 YSLEER. The CDR3 is 13 amino acids.

The rearrangement uses TRBV19 and TRBJ1-2; D may be TRBD1 (5 bases). Germline V CDR1 and CDR2: LNHDA, SQIVND (reference sequence). The ends were cut back, 6 bases at V and 4 bases at J, with 12 bases in the middle. This CDR3 contains 13 residues. CDR3 sequence reads: CASRQGSGYGYTF. The CDR3 DNA sequence: TGTGCCAGTAGGCAGGGCTCTGGCTATGGCTACACCTTC.

This sequence joins TRBV6-5 and TRBJ1-2; D may be TRBD1 (5 bases). Trimming shortened V by 2 bases and J by 3 bases, and 13 bases separated the two germline ends. Germline V CDR1 and CDR2: MNHEY, SVGAGI. This CDR3 is 15 amino acids long. The CDR3 sequence is CASSYESGGDYGYTF. The CDR3 bases are TGTGCCAGCAGTTACGAGAGTGGGGGGGACTATGGCTACACCTTC.

The CDR3 loop is CASSQGLGRAAGYTF. CDR3 coding DNA: TGTGCCAGCAGCCAAGGTCTGGGTCGGGCGGCTGGCTACACCTTC. The chain combines TRBV14 with TRBJ1-2; D is ambiguous. Germline CDR1 and CDR2: SGHDN and FVKESK. CDR3 length: 15 residues. The V end was cut by 1 base, the J end by 7 bases, with 16 bases between.

The genes are TRBV27 and TRBJ1-2, with 10 nucleotides matching TRBD1. From germline, CDR1 is MNHEY and CDR2 SMNVEV (reference sequence). V was pared by 6 bases and J by 5 bases, with 15 bases of the junction left unmatched. This CDR3 has 17 amino acids. Here the CDR3 DNA reads TGTGCCAGCAGCCCCAGGGGAGGGACAGGGGAGGGGTATGGCTACACCTTC. This gives the protein CASSPRGGTGEGYGYTF.

V is TRBV12-1 and J is TRBJ1-5. TRBV12-1 constitutes a pseudogene. This CDR3 spans 16 amino acids. The CDR3: CARSRGTFYSNQPQHF. In DNA, the CDR3 is TGTGCCAGGTCGCGCGGGACCTTTTATAGCAATCAGCCCCAGCATTTT.